Below, one T cell receptor beta chain is given with its context. The antigen remains unidentified. The observed sequence ends 3 residues before the CDR3 terminus, with the missing tail filled in from the germline J gene. These data come from a study of T cell clonality in common variable immunodeficiency. Whole-study findings and limits: Common variable immunodeficiency TCR beta sequences reportedly had fewer deletions and N-nucleotide insertions.

The protocol was immunoSEQ multiplex PCR, while the TCRdb copy is restricted to in-frame clones and leaves out a portion. The sample was found to contain more than 25,000 clones, and every one recurs. The CDR3 has 14 amino acids. Germline lookup yields CDR1 SEHNR and CDR2 FQNEAQ (reference sequence). The V end was cut by 2 bases, the J end by 2 bases, with 10 bases between. This receptor was taken from a human donor with common variable immunodeficiency. Sequencing input: peripheral blood mononuclear cells. This chain uses TRBV7-9 with TRBJ2-7; possibly TRBD1 for D (6 bases). The CDR3 here is CASSLQGPTYEQYF. The sequenced part of the CDR3 DNA is TGTGCCAGCAGCTTACAGGGGCCGACCTACGAG.